What follows describes a single T cell receptor (beta chain). This clone showed up just a few times. The target of this receptor is not known. Base quality data are lacking; no much larger clone is found one base away. The CDR3 regions of human TCRbeta chains were analyzed by immunosequencing. In the paper's pipeline: Repertoire TCRs were matched against a reference library of SARS-CoV-2-specific TCRs generated with the MIRA antigen-specificity platform. Breadth was defined as the fraction of unique TCRs that were SARS-CoV-2-associated, and depth was defined as the fraction of total T cells that were SARS-CoV-2-associated. Using the MIRA data, every spike-specific TCR was mapped to the spike region that the TCR reacted to and assigned to either a CD4 or a CD8 class. Log10-transformed breadth and depth values were compared by one-way ANOVA with Sidak's multiple comparisons tests. This immuneACCESS table, as held by TCRdb, lists in-frame sequences with V and J called but not all clones. Of the missing ones, under half trace to an unresolved V gene in checked studies; the others have no known cause. V and J calls and clone size follow that table, whereas D and trimming were derived from the DNA. This sample comprises approximately 100,000 clones, about 86% of them detected only once. Of the sample, more than 10% falls within the top ten clones.

This entry is derived from a study of T cell responses to AZD1222 COVID-19 vaccine (TCRdb year 2021). Regarding the complete study: AZD1222 recipients given second doses at about 4 weeks or at about 12 weeks were pooled, since spike-specific TCR depth and breadth were not found to differ between the two schedules. Trial participants were enrolled into age subgroups of 18-55, 56-69 and 70-plus years, which contained approximately 150, 28 and 58 TCR-sequenced participants, respectively. A total of approximately 230 trial participants underwent TCR sequencing, of whom about 210 received two doses of AZD1222 and about 26 received two doses of the MenACWY control vaccine. Summary of the overall study and its limitations: The whole spike protein was spanned by vaccine-associated CD4 TCRs, and dominant responses were seen in regions 160-218 and 743-854. Because no samples from the day 14 peak response were available, repertoires could be characterized only after the peak T cell response. Reportedly, almost half of the unique spike-specific TCRs recognized epitopes lying outside the regions that are mutated in the B.1.351 and B.1.1.7 variants. Spike-specific TCR breadth and depth rose significantly after two AZD1222 doses compared with day 0 and with MenACWY recipients. Conclusions about previously exposed vaccinees are limited because only six or seven AZD1222 recipients were SARS-CoV-2 seropositive at baseline. Participants were mostly white British and included more females than males, and it was suggested by the authors that clonal diversity may have been underestimated. In the small 56-69-year group, the increase in depth fell short of significance, most likely because of low power.

Deletion took 1 base off V and 7 bases off J, with a span of 16 bases between the germline ends. The germline V gene supplies CDR1 SGHAT and CDR2 FQNNGV. Including the terminal cysteine and phenylalanine, the CDR3 comprises 15 residues. The DNA shown is the 45-base CDR3, in frame from base 1. The label giving this sample's time point can be read as: baseline before first vaccination. Vaccinee samples came from UK trials COV001 and COV002, including a single-blind randomized controlled phase 2/3 trial of AZD1222 (ChAdOx1 nCoV-19) in healthy adults. For TCRbeta chain sequencing, PBMC samples were collected from trial participants at day 0 and at day 28 after the second dose.

The V and J genes are TRBV11-2 and TRBJ1-2; the D gene is perhaps TRBD1, on 5 matching bases. The clonotype was recovered from an adult in good health. The specimen comprised peripheral blood, sampled on day 0 of AZD1222 vaccination. DNA sequence: TGTGCCAGCAGCTTAGGGGGCGGGCCCCTCGGTGGCTACACCTTC. It translates as CASSLGGGPLGGYTF.